The rows below give T cell receptor beta chains drawn from one sample of a study of T-cell reconstitution after alpha-beta-depleted transplantation in children. TCRdb used MiXCR to reprocess the PCR reads, holding one entry per CDR3 protein. The table records more than 200,000 distinct CDR3 sequences, roughly a quarter of them present only once. This specimen consisted of PBMCs, mostly from graft donor cells, obtained 360 days after TCRalphabeta/CD19-depleted stem cell transplant. These receptors all come from a female patient between 2 and 15 years old who had a stem cell transplant for congenital amegakaryocytic thrombocytopenia, so the T cells may come from the graft donor. CDR3s include the opening cysteine and the closing phenylalanine or tryptophan. D genes are given only for firm matches. Size is stated for part of the rows, as once, few or many counts, or as a class when the clone is expanded.

>TRBJ1-6|TRBV27|-|few
TGTGCCAGCAGTTTTGGGATTTATTCACCCCTCCACTTT
CASSFGIYSPLHF
>TRBJ1-4|TRBV12-3/TRBV12-4|TRBD1|-
TGTGCCCTCAGTCCTCAACGACAGGGTATCCCCCCAACTAATGAAAAACTGTTTTTT
CALSPQRQGIPPTNEKLFF
>TRBJ2-3|TRBV9|-|-
TGTGCCAGCAGCGTAGCGGTGGGACCGCTCACAGATACGCAGTATTTT
CASSVAVGPLTDTQYF
>TRBJ2-7|TRBV18|-|-
TGTGCCAGCTCTCTGGACGGAGCCGACCCCTACGAGCAGTACTTC
CASSLDGADPYEQYF
>TRBJ2-5|TRBV20-1|TRBD2|-
TGCAGTGCTAGAGAACCCCGGCTAGCGGGTCCACGAAGGGCGGGGGAGACCCAGTACTTC
CSAREPRLAGPRRAGETQYF
>TRBJ2-7|TRBV20-1|-|-
TGCAGTGCTAGCGCGAGGGCCGCCGAGCAGTACTTC
CSASARAAEQYF
>TRBJ2-3|TRBV3-1|-|-
TGTGCCAGCAGTCTCTCCCTCGACGTCCATGTGGGGACAGATACGCAGTATTTT
CASSLSLDVHVGTDTQYF
>TRBJ1-5|TRBV6-1|TRBD1|-
TGTGCCAGCAGTCAGGGGGGGACAGCCTCGTATAGCAATCAGCCCCAGCATTTT
CASSQGGTASYSNQPQHF
>TRBJ2-7|TRBV30|-|-
TGTGCCTGGAGTGTTCGCCGTAAGGACGGGCAGTACTTC
CAWSVRRKDGQYF
>TRBJ2-7|TRBV7-2|TRBD1|-
TGTGCCAGCAGCTTAGAAGGGACAGTGGGCGAGCAGTACTTC
CASSLEGTVGEQYF